These 16 T cell receptor beta chains share one sample of origin, sequenced in a study of blood T cell repertoires in COVID-19. TCRdb's copy holds only in-frame clones and misses some; the assay was immunoSEQ multiplex PCR. The sample yields about 220,000 clones, about 85% seen once. The sequenced material came from peripheral blood. Receptors originate from a man in his forties or fifties who had recovered from COVID-19.

The rearrangement joins TRBV27 to TRBJ1-6, with D possibly TRBD1 on 6 matching bases. V shed 5 bases and J shed 1 base, with 15 bases lying between them. CDR3 length: 17 amino acids. Germline CDR1 is MNHEY and CDR2 is SMNVEV (reference sequence). DNA of the CDR3: TGTGCCAGCAGTCCCATTGGCACAGGGTCCTATAATTCACCCCTCCACTTT. Encoded protein: CASSPIGTGSYNSPLHF.

A remark on this clone: A read error may be the cause here, since a much bigger clone is one base away. The chain links TRBV6-5 to TRBJ1-3; 9 positions agree with TRBD1. The trim removed 6 bases at V and 0 bases at J, leaving 3 bases unmatched. Germline CDR1 reads MNHEY; CDR2 reads SVGAGI. The CDR3 sequence is 15 residues long. CDR3 sequence reads: CASSRDRVSGNTIYF. The CDR3 coding sequence is TGTGCCAGCAGCCGGGACAGGGTCTCTGGAAACACCATATATTTT.

V gene TRBV19 combines with J gene TRBJ2-1, with a possible D match to TRBD2 (6 bases). CDR1 is LNHDA and CDR2 is SQIVND in the germline V gene (reference sequence). The CDR3 runs 15 residues. The V end was cut by 6 bases, the J end by 6 bases, with 18 bases between. The CDR3 reads CASSIPREWVNEQFF. CDR3 sequence (DNA): TGTGCCAGTAGCATCCCCCGGGAGTGGGTCAATGAGCAGTTCTTC.

This CDR3 reads CASSSLAVGGELFF. The CDR3 DNA reads TGTGCCAGTAGCTCTCTGGCGGTTGGCGGGGAGCTGTTTTTT. The chain links TRBV19 to TRBJ2-2, with unresolved D. The CDR3 runs 14 residues. Trimming pared 6 bases from V and 7 bases from J, leaving 15 bases between. Germline lookup yields CDR1 LNHDA and CDR2 SQIVND (reference sequence).

J is TRBJ1-1 and V is TRBV5-5; D is uncertain. The V and J ends lost 1 base and 4 bases respectively, with 23 bases between them. Germline V gene data show CDR1 as SGHKS and CDR2 as YYEKEE (reference sequence). The CDR3 runs to 18 residues. The CDR3 sequence: CASSLSGWDDFLSTEAFF. CDR3 coding DNA: TGTGCCAGCAGCTTGTCGGGATGGGATGATTTTCTATCCACTGAAGCTTTCTTT.

The J gene is TRBJ1-1, the V gene TRBV5-4, with D unresolved. V was shortened by 1 base and J by 1 base, with 17 bases between the two germline ends. Germline V gene data show CDR1 as SGHNT and CDR2 as YYREEE (reference sequence). CDR3 length equals 17 residues. The CDR3 is CASSLRTNNRRNTEAFF. CDR3 DNA: TGTGCCAGCAGCTTGCGCACTAACAACCGACGGAACACTGAAGCTTTCTTT.

This chain joins TRBV10-3 and TRBJ2-1, with TRBD2 identical over 9 bases. V lost 0 bases to trimming and J lost 7 bases; unmatched junction nucleotides: 13. CDR1 is ENHRY and CDR2 is SYGVKD in the germline V gene. CDR3 length: 18 amino acids. The CDR3 nucleotides read TGTGCCATCAGTGAGTCGCCCTCCCGGGCGGGAGGGAGTAATGAGCAGTTCTTC. Translation: CAISESPSRAGGSNEQFF.

This clone has more than one count but fewer than ten. This chain joins TRBV2 and TRBJ1-3; no clear D. V was pared by 8 bases and J by 4 bases, with 12 bases between. Per the germline V gene, CDR1 is SNHLY and CDR2 is FYNNEI. The CDR3 totals 13 residues. The CDR3 spells CASGEGRGNTIYF. DNA for the CDR3: TGTGCCAGCGGAGAAGGCAGAGGAAACACCATATATTTT.

The chain employs TRBV10-3 and TRBJ1-1; weak D call: TRBD1 (6 bases). The germline gives CDR1 ENHRY, CDR2 SYGVKD. V lost 3 bases to trimming and J lost 4 bases, with 12 bases between them. CDR3 size: 14 residues. CDR3 sequence reads: CAISESGAGTEAFF. The CDR3 DNA reads as TGTGCCATCAGTGAATCAGGGGCCGGCACTGAAGCTTTCTTT.

This sequence joins TRBV24-1 and TRBJ2-7; D call uncertain. CDR1 and CDR2 (germline): KGHDR, SFDVKD. The CDR3 covers 14 residues. V was cut by 7 bases and J by 0 bases, with 12 bases left in between. This CDR3 is CATSRGGSSYEQYF. The CDR3 DNA reads TGTGCCACCAGCCGTGGCGGCAGCTCCTACGAGCAGTACTTC.

The chain combines TRBV28 with TRBJ1-5; D is undetermined. Germline V CDR1 and CDR2: MDHEN, SYDVKM. V was pared by 8 bases and J by 0 bases, with 2 bases between. The CDR3 is 11 amino acids. CDR3 DNA: TGTGCCAGCTATAGCAATCAGCCCCAGCATTTT. Translated, it gives CASYSNQPQHF.

The chain links TRBV7-9 to TRBJ2-3, with 13 nucleotides matching TRBD2. The CDR3 runs 17 residues. The V gene end was trimmed by 5 bases and the J gene end by 1 base; junction bases not matched to a gene: 6. In germline, CDR1 is SEHNR, CDR2 FQNEAQ (reference sequence). The CDR3 reads CASSPGLAGVRTDTQYF. In nucleotides, the CDR3 is TGTGCCAGCAGCCCCGGACTAGCGGGAGTCCGCACAGATACGCAGTATTTT.

The CDR3 sequence: CASTPGELITDEQFF. CDR3 bases: TGTGCCAGTACCCCAGGGGAACTAATAACCGATGAGCAGTTCTTC. V gene TRBV19 combines with J gene TRBJ2-1; D is possibly TRBD1 (6 bases). The CDR3 loop spans 15 amino acids. The germline gives CDR1 LNHDA, CDR2 SQIVND (reference sequence). Trimming took off 7 bases at V and 8 bases at J, with 21 bases between the two ends.

CDR3 in amino acids: CASSREGLGAYEQYF. DNA for the CDR3: TGTGCCAGCAGCCGAGAGGGACTAGGCGCCTACGAGCAGTACTTC. This chain connects TRBV5-5 to TRBJ2-7, with 8 nucleotides matching TRBD2. This CDR3 comprises 15 residues. V lost 4 bases to trimming and J lost 2 bases; unmatched junction nucleotides: 8. Per germline, CDR1 SGHKS and CDR2 YYEKEE (reference sequence).

The chain recombines TRBV30 with TRBJ2-1; 7 nucleotides align to TRBD2. V lost 3 bases and J lost 9; bases outside the gene matches: 5. The CDR3 has 12 residues. Germline V gene sequence: CDR1 GTSNPN, CDR2 SVGIG (reference sequence). Written as DNA, the CDR3 is TGTGCCTGGAGACGACTAGCCGCTGAGCAGTTCTTC. As protein: CAWRRLAAEQFF.

The chain carries TRBV5-1 and TRBJ2-2; D is unresolved. CDR3 length equals 15 residues. Looked up from germline, CDR1 is SGHRS and CDR2 is YFSETQ. V lost 1 base to trimming and J lost 2 bases, with 9 bases between them. The CDR3 DNA sequence: TGCGCCAGCAGCTTGACAGCTCATAACACCGGGGAGCTGTTTTTT. Its translation: CASSLTAHNTGELFF.